The rows below give T cell receptor beta chains drawn from one sample of a study of shared clonotypes between healthy human individuals. The data were produced by immunoSEQ multiplex PCR, yet TCRdb's version contains in-frame clones alone and is incomplete. The sample comprises 2 million to 2.5 million clones, about 94% of which are singletons, and around 0.13% rests with the top ten. Sequenced input: naive CD4+ T cells sorted from blood. All receptors derive from a man in his late teens or twenties in good health. Each CDR3 is given with its conserved first and last residue. A D gene is named only where the DNA matches it firmly. The size of a clone is reported for some rows only, either as once, few or many, or as a class for expanded clones.

J	size	V	D	DNA	CDR3
TRBJ2-1	NA	TRBV5-1	TRBD1	TGCGCCAGCAGCGCACGGACAGGGGAAAACAATGAGCAGTTCTTC	CASSARTGENNEQFF
TRBJ1-6	NA	TRBV7-2	TRBD1	TGTGCCAGCAGCTTAGTAGGGACAGGATCGAATTCACCCCTCCACTTT	CASSLVGTGSNSPLHF
TRBJ1-2	once	TRBV7-9	NA	TGTGCCAGCAGCTTAGCGCCGTCGCCGGATACTTACACCTTC	CASSLAPSPDTYTF
TRBJ2-2	once	TRBV9	NA	TGTGCCAGCAGCCCGGGAACCGGGGAGCTGTTTTTT	CASSPGTGELFF
TRBJ1-6	NA	TRBV4-1	TRBD1	TGCGCCAGCAGCTCTCCCGAGGGACAGAGCTCCTATAATTCACCCCTCCACTTT	CASSSPEGQSSYNSPLHF
TRBJ1-6	NA	TRBV10-3	TRBD1	TGTGCCATCAGTGCCGACAGGGCCGATAATTCACCCCTCCACTTT	CAISADRADNSPLHF
TRBJ2-7	NA	TRBV6-4	TRBD2	TGTGCCAGCAGGAGTCGGACTAGCGGGGGCTTCTACGAGCAGTACTTC	CASRSRTSGGFYEQYF
TRBJ1-5	NA	TRBV5-1	TRBD1	TGCGCCAGCAGCTTGGGGACAGGATCCTCCGGCAATCAGCCCCAGCATTTT	CASSLGTGSSGNQPQHF
TRBJ2-3	NA	TRBV6-5	NA	TGTGCCAGCAGTTACGCGGCGGACAAAAGCACAGATACGCAGTATTTT	CASSYAADKSTDTQYF
TRBJ1-5	once	TRBV12-5	TRBD1	TGTGCTAGTGGCCGGACAGGGAATCAGCCCCAGCATTTT	CASGRTGNQPQHF
TRBJ1-6	NA	TRBV5-6	TRBD1	TGTGCCAGCAGCTTGTACAGGGGTAATACACCCCTCCACTTT	CASSLYRGNTPLHF
TRBJ1-5	NA	TRBV6-5	NA	TGTGCCAGCAGTCCGGCATCAGGGCCCCAGCATTTT	CASSPASGPQHF
TRBJ1-6	NA	TRBV27	NA	TGTGCCAGCAGGGTGGCAGAAAATTCACCCCTCCACTTT	CASRVAENSPLHF
TRBJ1-5	once	TRBV19	NA	TGTGCCAGTAGTATAGAGGGATCGAGCAATCAGCCCCAGCATTTT	CASSIEGSSNQPQHF
TRBJ1-1	NA	TRBV7-9	NA	TGTGCCAGCAGCTTTAGAGGGGGTATTGGCACTGAAGCTTTCTTT	CASSFRGGIGTEAFF
TRBJ2-7	NA	TRBV5-1	NA	TGCGCCAGCAGCCGTGACAGCCTCCCCTACGAGCAGTACTTC	CASSRDSLPYEQYF
TRBJ2-1	NA	TRBV10-3	TRBD2	TGTGCCATCAGTGAGTCCGGGGGGAGCTCCTACAATGAGCAGTTCTTC	CAISESGGSSYNEQFF
TRBJ2-5	NA	TRBV9	NA	TGTGCCAGCAGCGTAGGCAGCTGGGGGTTCGGTAAAGAGACCCAGTACTTC	CASSVGSWGFGKETQYF
TRBJ2-7	NA	TRBV30	TRBD2	TGTGCCTGGGGGAGGGACCTAAGCTCCTACGAGCAGTACTTC	CAWGRDLSSYEQYF
TRBJ2-1	NA	TRBV14	NA	TGTGCCAGCAGCCAATGGGGAGACGGGAGCTGGAATGAGCAGTTCTTC	CASSQWGDGSWNEQFF
TRBJ1-5	NA	TRBV19	NA	TGTGCCAGTAGTATTTCCGTGGGAGGGGGCAATCAGCCCCAGCATTTT	CASSISVGGGNQPQHF
TRBJ1-1	once	TRBV30	NA	TGTGCCTGGAGTCCCCCGGGCAGGGCAGGAACTGAAGCTTTCTTT	CAWSPPGRAGTEAFF
TRBJ1-1	NA	TRBV5-4	NA	TGTGCCAGCAGCTTGAGCTCAAACACTGAAGCTTTCTTT	CASSLSSNTEAFF
TRBJ2-7	NA	TRBV5-4	TRBD1	TGTGCCAGCAGCAAGCCCGGGACAGGGGGCTCCTACGAGCAGTACTTC	CASSKPGTGGSYEQYF
TRBJ1-3	NA	TRBV7-4	NA	TGTGCCAGCAGCCTCTTCCAAGCAGTTCAAGGATCCATATATTTT	CASSLFQAVQGSIYF
TRBJ2-1	NA	TRBV29-1	NA	TGCAGCGTTGTGCCGAACAGTAGCCCTAGCTACAATGAGCAGTTCTTC	CSVVPNSSPSYNEQFF
TRBJ2-6	NA	TRBV7-9	NA	TGTGCCAGCAGCTCCCAACGGGACGGATACTCCTCTGGGGCCAACGTCCTGACTTTC	CASSSQRDGYSSGANVLTF
TRBJ2-3	NA	TRBV2	NA	TGTGCCAGCAGTGAGGATCGAGGTTCCACCAGTGGTACGCAGTATTTT	CASSEDRGSTSGTQYF
TRBJ2-7	NA	TRBV19	NA	TGTGCCAGTAGTCCAAATCTAGCATCAGGATCCTACGAGCAGTACTTC	CASSPNLASGSYEQYF
TRBJ2-7	NA	TRBV6-1	TRBD2	TGTGCCAGCAGTGTGAGCGGGGGGCCTACCTACGAGCAGTACTTC	CASSVSGGPTYEQYF
TRBJ2-1	NA	TRBV6-6	TRBD2	TGTGCCAGCAGCCAACCTACTAGCGGAGGTTACAATGAGCAGTTCTTC	CASSQPTSGGYNEQFF
TRBJ1-6	NA	TRBV11-2	TRBD1	TGTGCCAGCAGCGATCCGGGACAGGGGAGCTCCTATAATTCACCCCTCCACTTT	CASSDPGQGSSYNSPLHF
TRBJ1-1	NA	TRBV7-9	NA	TGTGCCAGCAGCTTAGCGTTCAGTCAGAGGGGTATGAACACTGAAGCTTTCTTT	CASSLAFSQRGMNTEAFF
TRBJ1-5	NA	TRBV28	NA	TGTGCCAGCAGTTTAATCTATCAGCCCCAGCATTTT	CASSLIYQPQHF
TRBJ2-5	NA	TRBV5-6	NA	TGTGCCAGCAGCTTGGGACTACAAGAGACCCAGTACTTC	CASSLGLQETQYF
TRBJ2-3	NA	TRBV25-1	TRBD1	TGTGCCAGCAGTGGGGGACAGGGGGCTGGAGATACGCAGTATTTT	CASSGGQGAGDTQYF
TRBJ2-2	NA	TRBV5-1	TRBD2	TGCGCCAGCAGCTTGGCGCCTAGCGGAACCGGGGAGCTGTTTTTT	CASSLAPSGTGELFF
TRBJ2-7	once	TRBV9	TRBD2	TGTGCCAGCAGCGAACCTCTAGCGGGAGGAATATACGAGCAGTACTTC	CASSEPLAGGIYEQYF
TRBJ2-3	NA	TRBV21-1	NA	TGTGCCAGCAGCAAAGATAGCACAGATACGCAGTATTTT	CASSKDSTDTQYF
TRBJ2-1	NA	TRBV19	NA	TGTGCCAGTAGCCCACGGACCCCGGAGTACAATGAGCAGTTCTTC	CASSPRTPEYNEQFF
TRBJ1-5	NA	TRBV5-8	NA	TGTGCCAGCAGCTTGGCCGGCTTACGGCAGCCCCAGCATTTT	CASSLAGLRQPQHF
TRBJ1-2	NA	TRBV6-1	NA	TGTGCCAGCAGTGAACATATCAACTATGGCTACACCTTC	CASSEHINYGYTF
TRBJ1-1	NA	TRBV30	TRBD1	TGTGCCTGGGGACAGGCTAAAGCTTTCTTT	CAWGQAKAFF
TRBJ1-5	once	TRBV18	NA	TGTGCCAGCTCAGCCGACGGCAATCAGCCCCAGCATTTT	CASSADGNQPQHF
TRBJ2-7	NA	TRBV10-1	NA	TGCGCCAGCAGTGAGTCGAATCGGAATTACGAGCAGTACTTC	CASSESNRNYEQYF
TRBJ2-7	once	TRBV7-8	TRBD1	TGTGCCAGCAGCCCGGGACAGGCTCTATACGAGCAGTACTTC	CASSPGQALYEQYF
TRBJ1-2	NA	TRBV6-1	TRBD1	TGTGCCAGCAGTCTTTCCGGGACAGGGTATGGCTACACCTTC	CASSLSGTGYGYTF
TRBJ1-2	few	TRBV2	NA	TGTGCCAGCAGTGAGGGTAGGGTCTACACCTTC	CASSEGRVYTF
TRBJ2-5	NA	TRBV4-2	TRBD2	TGTGCCAGCAGCCAAGTGGCTAGCGGGAGCAAGGGAGAGACCCAGTACTTC	CASSQVASGSKGETQYF
TRBJ2-3	NA	TRBV6-1	TRBD2	TGTGCCAGTTGGGGGACCGGGGGGACAGATACGCAGTATTTT	CASWGTGGTDTQYF
TRBJ2-3	NA	TRBV5-4	NA	TGTGCCAGCAGCTTTATGGTTGGGGGGGGCAACACAGATACGCAGTATTTT	CASSFMVGGGNTDTQYF
TRBJ1-6	once	TRBV27	NA	TGTGCCAGCAGTTTATTCAGGGTAGCCAATTCACCCCTCCACTTT	CASSLFRVANSPLHF
TRBJ2-7	once	TRBV15	NA	TGTGCCACCAGCAGAGTGGGGAGGAGCGAGCAGTACTTC	CATSRVGRSEQYF
TRBJ1-2	NA	TRBV28	TRBD1	TGTGCCAGCAGTTTAATCAGACAGGGCAACTATGGCTACACCTTC	CASSLIRQGNYGYTF
TRBJ2-2	NA	TRBV13	NA	TGTGCCAGCAGCTTGAGTGGGTTTGGAACCGGGGAGCTGTTTTTT	CASSLSGFGTGELFF